The rows below give T cell receptor beta chains drawn from one sample of a study of a mutant IDH1 vaccine in newly diagnosed glioma. The method was immunoSEQ multiplex PCR; TCRdb's version includes in-frame clones alone and lacks a portion of them. The sample holds fewer than 45,000 clones, less than 90% seen once. Antigens of these TCRs are unknown. Sequences were derived from PBMCs, sampled from a glioma patient whose treatment included an IDH1 peptide vaccine. The receptors here all came from a man aged 35 to 55 with glioma. Each CDR3 is given without its conserved first and last residue. The order of the fields is V gene, J gene, clone size, CDR3 protein. For some rows the clone size is stated as once, few or many, or as a class when expanded; others skip it.

V: TRBV5-8; J: TRBJ2-1; size: .; CDR3: ASSRLAGYEQF
V: TRBV19; J: TRBJ2-3; size: .; CDR3: ASSPSYGPVNTQY
V: TRBV18; J: TRBJ1-4; size: .; CDR3: ASSPYSSRNEKLF
V: TRBV6-5; J: TRBJ1-1; size: .; CDR3: ASSYLQGNTEAF
V: TRBV7-9; J: TRBJ2-7; size: .; CDR3: ASSLPRAYEQY
V: TRBV7-2; J: TRBJ2-7; size: .; CDR3: ASSTQGPYEQY
V: TRBV6-5; J: TRBJ1-2; size: .; CDR3: ASRPAGGYGYT
V: TRBV4-3; J: TRBJ2-1; size: .; CDR3: ASSHELRRDFLYNEQF
V: TRBV7-8; J: TRBJ2-2; size: .; CDR3: ASTPGPGWTGELF
V: TRBV7-8; J: TRBJ2-7; size: .; CDR3: ASSFTYYEQY
V: TRBV19; J: TRBJ1-1; size: .; CDR3: ASSSRGPLTEAF
V: TRBV7-9; J: TRBJ2-3; size: .; CDR3: ASNIGTSGLTDTQY
V: TRBV29-1; J: TRBJ2-7; size: .; CDR3: SGRQGSGEQY
V: TRBV7-2; J: TRBJ2-6; size: .; CDR3: ASSLDVLSSGANVLT
V: TRBV5-1; J: TRBJ2-7; size: .; CDR3: ASSPEGGVAAYEQY
V: TRBV2; J: TRBJ2-5; size: .; CDR3: ASTVTGLSGQETQY
V: TRBV14; J: TRBJ2-3; size: .; CDR3: ASSQGARSDTQY
V: TRBV7-8; J: TRBJ1-1; size: few; CDR3: ASSSPGGGHTEAF
V: TRBV10-3; J: TRBJ2-4; size: .; CDR3: AIRPVDSWVNIQY
V: TRBV6-6; J: TRBJ1-1; size: .; CDR3: ASRGGDRVSEAF
V: TRBV5-6; J: TRBJ1-4; size: .; CDR3: ASSLFLFGAKEKLF
V: TRBV6-1; J: TRBJ1-5; size: .; CDR3: ASSEFGGDQPQH
V: TRBV7-3; J: TRBJ2-7; size: .; CDR3: ASSRGLAGVNEQY
V: TRBV4-1; J: .; size: .; CDR3: ASSQGTSTIYEQY
V: TRBV2; J: TRBJ2-7; size: .; CDR3: ASSKKYEQY
V: TRBV5-1; J: TRBJ2-3; size: .; CDR3: ASSGGSTDTQY
V: TRBV29-1; J: TRBJ2-2; size: .; CDR3: SARTSGTGELF
V: TRBV6-6; J: TRBJ1-4; size: .; CDR3: ASSLHRDEKLF
V: TRBV7-3; J: TRBJ1-1; size: few; CDR3: ASLFRNTEAF
V: TRBV11-2; J: TRBJ2-2; size: .; CDR3: ASSGTSISGSFTGELF
V: TRBV4-1; J: TRBJ1-1; size: large; CDR3: ASSQAPQGRTEAF
V: TRBV6-5; J: TRBJ2-5; size: .; CDR3: ASSLGLAGVETQY
V: TRBV6-5; J: TRBJ1-2; size: .; CDR3: ASSPDRVVGYT
V: TRBV7-9; J: TRBJ2-7; size: .; CDR3: ASSQTSGRGYEQY